A selection of T cell receptor beta chains follows, all from one sample in a study of blood T cells in healthy people across ages. TCRdb analysed the 5' RACE reads with MiXCR anew, one entry per CDR3 protein. The sample lists roughly 410,000 distinct CDR3 sequences, approximately 52% occurring once. The sample was blood. The source of these receptors is a man aged 55 to 70 in good health. Each CDR3 is given with its conserved first and last residue. A D gene is named only where the DNA matches it firmly. For some rows the clone size is stated as once, few or many, or as a class when expanded; others skip it.

TRBD2,TRBJ2-3,TRBV27,-,CASTPWTHSRREGRADTQYF,TGTGCCAGCACCCCATGGACCCACTCCAGGCGGGAGGGCCGTGCAGATACGCAGTATTTT
TRBD2,TRBJ2-1,TRBV5-1,-,CASSLETSGGYNEQFF,TGCGCCAGCAGCTTGGAGACTAGCGGGGGGTACAATGAGCAGTTCTTC
TRBD1,TRBJ2-7,TRBV7-9,once,CASSSGQGVIHEQYF,TGTGCCAGCAGCTCCGGACAGGGGGTTATCCACGAGCAGTACTTC
TRBD2,TRBJ2-4,TRBV7-2,-,CASSLWGGGEQYF,TGTGCCAGCAGCTTATGGGGCGGGGGGGAGCAGTACTTC
-,TRBJ1-1,TRBV28,once,CASTGGVGRMGTEAFF,TGTGCCAGCACCGGAGGGGTGGGGAGAATGGGAACTGAAGCTTTCTTT
-,TRBJ1-4,TRBV12-3/TRBV12-4,-,CASSPTSGGTNEKLFF,TGTGCCAGCAGTCCTACCAGCGGGGGAACTAATGAAAAACTGTTTTTT
-,TRBJ2-1,TRBV15,once,CATSRDTGNEQFF,TGTGCCACCAGCAGAGATACGGGCAATGAGCAGTTCTTC
-,TRBJ2-2,TRBV24-1,-,CATSAGLPLRELFF,TGTGCCACCAGTGCAGGCCTCCCCCTCCGGGAGCTGTTTTTT
TRBD2,TRBJ2-5,TRBV15,-,CATSSPVVAGGRSNEQYF,TGTGCCACCAGCAGCCCCGTGGTAGCGGGAGGCCGGAGCAATGAGCAGTACTTC
-,TRBJ2-5,TRBV10-3,-,CAISEAWGETQYF,TGTGCCATCAGTGAGGCCTGGGGGGAGACCCAGTACTTC
-,TRBJ2-7,TRBV7-2,-,CASSLVVRTYEQYF,TGTGCCAGCAGCTTAGTCGTGAGAACCTACGAGCAGTACTTC
-,TRBJ2-6,TRBV3-1,few,CASGTDRISGANVLTF,TGTGCCAGCGGGACGGACCGTATCTCTGGGGCCAACGTCCTGACTTTC
-,TRBJ2-4,TRBV6-6,many,CASSYDAGAIAKNIQYF,TGTGCCAGCAGTTACGATGCGGGTGCCATAGCCAAAAACATTCAGTACTTC
TRBD1,TRBJ2-5,TRBV7-2,-,CASSLGLGGGQETQYF,TGTGCCAGCAGCTTGGGGCTAGGGGGCGGACAAGAGACCCAGTACTTC
TRBD1,TRBJ2-5,TRBV25-1,-,CASSGNRGGYKETQYF,TGTGCCAGCAGTGGGAACAGGGGTGGCTACAAAGAGACCCAGTACTTC
-,TRBJ1-2,TRBV7-2,-,CASRPGGGLYGYTF,TGTGCCAGCAGACCAGGAGGAGGGCTCTATGGCTACACCTTC